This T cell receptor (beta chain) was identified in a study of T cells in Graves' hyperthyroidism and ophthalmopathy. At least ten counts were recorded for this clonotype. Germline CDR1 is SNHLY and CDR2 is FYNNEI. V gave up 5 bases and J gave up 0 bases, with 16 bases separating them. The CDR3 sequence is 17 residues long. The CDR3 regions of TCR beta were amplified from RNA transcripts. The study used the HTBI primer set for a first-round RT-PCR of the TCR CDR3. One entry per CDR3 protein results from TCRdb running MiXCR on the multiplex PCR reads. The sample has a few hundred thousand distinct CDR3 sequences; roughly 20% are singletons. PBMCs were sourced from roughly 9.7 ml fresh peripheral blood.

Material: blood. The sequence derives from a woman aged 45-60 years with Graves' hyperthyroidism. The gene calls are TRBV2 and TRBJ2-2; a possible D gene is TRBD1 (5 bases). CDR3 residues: CASSKTLTGANTGELFF. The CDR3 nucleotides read TGTGCCAGCAGTAAGACCCTAACAGGAGCGAACACCGGGGAGCTGTTTTTT.